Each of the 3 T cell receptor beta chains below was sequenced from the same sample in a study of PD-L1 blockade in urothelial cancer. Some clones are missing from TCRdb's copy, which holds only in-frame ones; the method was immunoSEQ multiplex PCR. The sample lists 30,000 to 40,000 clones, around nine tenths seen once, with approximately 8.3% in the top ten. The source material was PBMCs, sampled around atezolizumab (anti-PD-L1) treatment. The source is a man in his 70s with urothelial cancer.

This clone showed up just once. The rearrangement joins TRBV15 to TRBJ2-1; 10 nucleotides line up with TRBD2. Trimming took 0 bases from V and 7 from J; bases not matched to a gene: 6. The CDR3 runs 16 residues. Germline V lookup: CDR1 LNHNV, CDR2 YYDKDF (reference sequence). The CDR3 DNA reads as TGTGCCACCAGCAGAGAACTAGCGGGGACGGGGAATGAGCAGTTCTTC. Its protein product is CATSRELAGTGNEQFF.

The CDR3 sequence is CASSPSPAGRISYEQYF. CDR3 DNA sequence: TGTGCCAGCAGCCCCTCCCCGGCGGGAAGGATTTCCTACGAGCAGTACTTC. The chain joins TRBV14 to TRBJ2-7; tentative D call: TRBD2 (6 bases). There are 17 residues in the CDR3. V lost 4 bases and J 1 base, leaving 20 bases between the germline ends. Germline CDR1 reads SGHDN; CDR2 reads FVKESK.

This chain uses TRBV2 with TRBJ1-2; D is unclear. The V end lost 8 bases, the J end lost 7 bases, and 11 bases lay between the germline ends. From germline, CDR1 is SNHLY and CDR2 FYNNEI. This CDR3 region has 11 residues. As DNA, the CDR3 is TGTGCCAGCCTCATCCTCGGTGGCTACACCTTC. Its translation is CASLILGGYTF.